These 22 T cell receptor beta chains came from one sample sequenced in a study of blood T cells in healthy people across ages. Primers used in a second PCR of about 7 to 12 cycles were a sample-barcoded 5' primer and a J-beta primer mix. MiXCR, applied by TCRdb to the 5' RACE reads, yields one record per CDR3 protein. This sample carries 1.5 million to 2 million distinct CDR3 sequences, roughly 27% of them seen once, and the ten largest clones take about 8%. The sample consisted of blood. The receptors derive from a woman between 25 and 40 years old in good health.

The sample holds many counts of this clonotype. In nucleotides, the CDR3 is TGTGCCAGCAGCCCACGACGGGGGCTGGGGGAGACCCAGTACTTC. It codes for CASSPRRGLGETQYF. The chain couples TRBV11-2 to TRBJ2-5; D possibly uses TRBD1 or TRBD2 (6 bases each). Germline V gene lookup returns CDR1 SGHAT and CDR2 FQNNGV. V lost 5 bases and J 5 bases, leaving 18 bases between the germline ends. The CDR3 totals 15 residues.

On this clonotype itself: A much larger clone sits a single nucleotide away, making a read error possible. The chain employs TRBV29-1 and TRBJ2-7; TRBD2 might be the D (5 bases). CDR3 size: 13 residues. Germline V lookup: CDR1 SQVTM, CDR2 ANQGSEA. Deletions cut 7 bases from V and 1 base from J, with 14 bases between. Here the CDR3 DNA reads TGCAGCGGGGTAGCGACTTGGTCCTACGAGCAGTACTTC. Residues: CSGVATWSYEQYF.

Regarding this clonotype: This sequence may be a read error, since a much larger clone differs from it by one base. The rearrangement links TRBV2 to TRBJ2-7; tentatively, D is TRBD1 or TRBD2 (5 bases each). Germline lookup yields CDR1 SNHLY and CDR2 FYNNEI. CDR3 size: 13 residues. The CDR3 here is CASREARAGEQYF. CDR3 DNA: TGTGCCAGCAGGGAAGCGCGGGCAGGGGAGCAGTACTTC.

DNA for the CDR3: TGTGCCAGCAGCTTAGCGACTAGCGGGAGCGATGAGCAGTTCTTC. Translation gives CASSLATSGSDEQFF. The chain carries TRBV7-2 and TRBJ2-1, with 12 bases matching TRBD2. From germline, CDR1 is SGHTA and CDR2 FQGNSA. This CDR3 spans 15 amino acids. With V trimmed by 0 bases and J by 8 bases, 2 bases remained unmatched.

V is TRBV20-1 and J is TRBJ1-1, with D unclear. The CDR3 loop spans 12 amino acids. The germline CDR1 and CDR2 sequences are DFQATT and SNEGSKA (reference sequence). V lost 8 bases to trimming and J lost 4 bases, with 14 bases between them. The CDR3 region has the DNA TGCAGTTTTAAACAGAGGACCACTGAAGCTTTCTTT. Translated: CSFKQRTTEAFF.

Only a few counts were recorded for this clonotype. The V and J genes are TRBV18 and TRBJ2-2; D not resolved. Germline CDR1 is KGHSH and CDR2 is LQKENI. The CDR3 length is 16 residues. Deletions cut 1 base from V and 4 bases from J, with 13 bases between. CDR3 bases: TGTGCCAGCTCACCACGGGCCAGTTCTCCCACCGGGGAGCTGTTTTTT. Amino acids: CASSPRASSPTGELFF. Together with reference TRBV18 and TRBJ2-2, the CDR3 gives the full variable domain: NAGVMQNPRHLVRRRGQEARLRCSPMKGHSHVYWYRQLPEEGLKFMVYLQKENIIDESGMPKERFSAEFPKEGPSILRIQQVVRGDSAAYFCASSPRASSPTGELFFGEGSRLTVL.

In its sample, this clonotype was seen a few times. V usage is TRBV3-1 and J usage is TRBJ2-3; 7 bases are shared with TRBD2. V was clipped by 8 bases and J by 1 base; unmatched bases: 6. The CDR3 is made up of 14 amino acids. CDR1 is LGHDT and CDR2 is YNNKEL in the germline V gene (reference sequence). In DNA form, the CDR3 reads TGTGCCAGCGAGGCTAGCGGTCGCACAGATACGCAGTATTTT. Its translation is CASEASGRTDTQYF.

The CDR3 DNA sequence: TGTGCCAGCAGTTTTAACCGGGACAGCGGTGAAGCTTTCTTT. Residues: CASSFNRDSGEAFF. The rearrangement joins TRBV12-3 or TRBV12-4 to TRBJ1-1, with 7 positions matching TRBD1. The CDR3 covers 14 residues. V gave up 3 bases and J gave up 7 bases; unmatched junction bases: 8.

As concerns this clonotype: A much more abundant neighbour one base away suggests this may be a read error. The J gene is TRBJ2-3, the V gene TRBV7-9; 11 bases align to TRBD2. Germline values: CDR1 SEHNR, CDR2 FQNEAQ (reference sequence). This CDR3 has 16 residues. The CDR3 DNA sequence: TGTGCCAACAGCCCCTGGACTAGCGGGTCCACAGATACGCAGTATTTT. This encodes CANSPWTSGSTDTQYF.

This clonotype was picked up a small number of times. CDR3 amino acids: CASSVDPDTRYGYTF. The CDR3 region has the DNA TGTGCCAGCAGCGTAGACCCTGACACACGTTATGGCTACACCTTC. The chain joins TRBV9 to TRBJ1-2; D unresolved. The germline V and J ends were trimmed by 0 bases and 5 bases, with 14 bases remaining between them. In germline, CDR1 is SGDLS, CDR2 YYNGEE. This CDR3 is 15 amino acids long.

Concerning this clonotype itself: This may stem from a read error, because a much larger clone lies one nucleotide away. The chain joins TRBV6-6 to TRBJ2-5; 10 bases fit TRBD1. J gave up 5 bases and V 8 bases, and 11 bases lay outside the gene matches. CDR1 is MNHNY, CDR2 SVGAGI, per germline (reference sequence). The CDR3 totals 15 residues. The CDR3: CASGEPGQGIETQYF. In DNA form, the CDR3 reads TGTGCCAGCGGCGAACCGGGACAGGGGATTGAGACCCAGTACTTC.

Only a few counts were recorded for this clonotype. This chain uses TRBV18 with TRBJ1-5; 9 positions match TRBD1. Looked up from germline, CDR1 is KGHSH and CDR2 is LQKENI. The length of the CDR3 is 16 residues. J gave up 3 bases and V 3 bases, and 6 bases lay outside the gene matches. Here the CDR3 DNA reads TGTGCCAGCTCACCCGGGACAGGGAGTGTCAATCAGCCCCAGCATTTT. As protein: CASSPGTGSVNQPQHF.

Ten or more counts support this clonotype. This rearrangement joins TRBV3-1 to TRBJ2-5, with D possibly matching TRBD2 (6 bases). Deletions cut 4 bases from V and 4 bases from J, with 13 bases between. This CDR3 contains 14 residues. Germline V gives CDR1 LGHDT, CDR2 YNNKEL (reference sequence). The CDR3 DNA is TGTGCCAGCAGCCGCCGCGGGACCCGAGAGACCCAGTACTTC. This translates into CASSRRGTRETQYF.

This clonotype was seen more than once but under ten times. J is TRBJ2-7 and V is TRBV6-2 or TRBV6-3; possibly TRBD2 for D (6 bases). V lost 6 bases, J lost 4 bases, and 19 bases lay in between. Germline CDR1 and CDR2: MNHEY and SVGEGT. This CDR3 contains 15 residues. The CDR3 loop reads CASSRLGRSSYEQYF. In DNA form, the CDR3 reads TGTGCCAGCAGCCGATTAGGGAGGAGTTCATACGAGCAGTACTTC.

This chain links TRBV28 with TRBJ1-5; 9 nucleotides line up with TRBD1. Germline lookup yields CDR1 MDHEN and CDR2 SYDVKM. The trim removed 3 bases at V and 4 bases at J, leaving 4 bases unmatched. This CDR3 has 15 amino acids. The CDR3 DNA reads as TGTGCCAGCAGTTTGTTACAGGGGGCGAATCAGCCCCAGCATTTT. Amino acids: CASSLLQGANQPQHF.

This chain links TRBV29-1 with TRBJ2-1, with a tentative D call TRBD2 (5 bases). This CDR3 has 12 amino acids. The germline V gene encodes CDR1 SQVTM and CDR2 ANQGSEA. V lost 8 bases and J 10 bases, leaving 18 bases between the germline ends. CDR3 in DNA: TGCAGCTCCGGCTGGGAGCCCGAGGAGCAGTTCTTC. Translating gives CSSGWEPEEQFF.

As DNA, the CDR3 is TGTGCCAGCAGCCCGACAGGGAATCGAGAGACCCAGTACTTC. Amino acids: CASSPTGNRETQYF. The J gene is TRBJ2-5, the V gene TRBV7-7, with 7 positions matching TRBD1. The CDR3 runs to 14 residues. The trim removed 5 bases at V and 4 bases at J, leaving 7 bases unmatched. The germline CDR1 and CDR2 sequences are SSHAT and FNYEAQ (reference sequence). The full variable domain, with the rest looked up from reference TRBV7-7 and TRBJ2-5, is GAGVSQSPRYKVTKRGQDVTLRCDPISSHATLYWYQQALGQGPEFLTYFNYEAQPDKSGLPSDRFSAERPEGSISTLTIQRTEQRDSAMYRCASSPTGNRETQYFGPGTRLLVL.

The chain uses TRBV12-3 or TRBV12-4 and TRBJ1-2; D possibly corresponds to TRBD1 (5 bases). This CDR3 spans 16 amino acids. The germline V and J ends were trimmed by 3 bases and 8 bases, with 22 bases remaining between them. The CDR3 DNA reads TGTGCCAGCAGTTTGGAGGGGAGACGGTCGCCTGGGGGCTACACCTTC. Translation gives CASSLEGRRSPGGYTF.

This clonotype was counted a few times. V and J are TRBV12-3 or TRBV12-4 and TRBJ1-4, with a weak D call TRBD1 (6 bases). Trimming pared 5 bases from V and 8 bases from J, leaving 21 bases between. The CDR3 is 16 residues long. CDR3 in amino acids: CASSRMRTAAWEKLFF. The CDR3 coding sequence is TGTGCCAGCAGTCGGATGCGGACAGCAGCTTGGGAAAAACTGTTTTTT.

Many counts were recorded for this clonotype. The rearrangement links TRBV6-6 to TRBJ2-7; D gene ambiguous. This CDR3 contains 14 residues. V was trimmed by 7 bases and J by 2 bases, leaving 15 bases between them. The germline V gene has CDR1 MNHNY and CDR2 SVGAGI (reference sequence). CDR3 coding DNA: TGTGCCAGCATCGGGTCTGGATCGCCCTACGAGCAGTACTTC. Translated, it gives CASIGSGSPYEQYF.

This clonotype was observed a few times. The chain is built from TRBV5-1 and TRBJ2-7; D remains unclear. CDR3 length: 14 residues. Trimming left V 1 base short and J 7 bases short, with 15 bases between. Germline V gene data show CDR1 as SGHRS and CDR2 as YFSETQ. Here the CDR3 reads CASSLQVSKPEQYF. The CDR3, as DNA: TGCGCCAGCAGCTTGCAAGTCAGCAAACCGGAGCAGTACTTC.

The chain is built from TRBV27 and TRBJ2-5, with D perhaps matching TRBD1 or TRBD2 (5 bases each). The V gene lost 6 bases and the J gene lost 6 bases, with 14 bases spanning the gap. Germline CDR1 reads MNHEY; CDR2 reads SMNVEV (reference sequence). This CDR3 has 13 amino acids. CDR3 sequence (DNA): TGTGCCAGCAGCCGGGACCTTGGGAAGACCCAGTACTTC. Residues: CASSRDLGKTQYF.